Below are 16 T cell receptor beta chains sequenced from a single sample in a study of cytomegalovirus exposure and HLA in healthy donors. Amplification used 60 Vbeta primers and 13 Jbeta primers. Produced via immunoSEQ multiplex PCR; TCRdb's table is partial and in-frame only. The sample lists 100,000 or so clones, about three quarters occurring once. Material: PBMCs. These receptors originate from a male donor in good health and CMV-seronegative.

Points on this clone: A single base separates this from a much larger clone, so it may be a read error. The J gene is TRBJ2-7, the V gene TRBV11-2; no reliable D call. V shed 4 bases and J shed 2 bases, with 3 bases lying between them. Germline-derived CDR1 and CDR2 are SGHAT and FQNNGV. The CDR3 extends over 11 amino acids. CDR3: CASSSAYEQYF. CDR3 coding DNA: TGTGCCAGCAGCTCTGCCTACGAGCAGTACTTC.

V gene TRBV15 combines with J gene TRBJ2-2, with 7 bases aligning to TRBD1. CDR1 LNHNV and CDR2 YYDKDF come from the germline V gene (reference sequence). After removal of 4 bases from V and 3 bases from J, the junction contained 11 bases not matched to a gene. The CDR3 contains 17 residues. The DNA for the CDR3 is TGTGCCACCAGCACCGATACGACAGGGCAGGACACCGGGGAGCTGTTTTTT. It is translated as CATSTDTTGQDTGELFF. The full variable domain, with the rest looked up from reference TRBV15 and TRBJ2-2, is DAMVIQNPRYQVTQFGKPVTLSCSQTLNHNVMYWYQQKSSQAPKLLFHYYDKDFNNEADTPDNFQSRRPNTSFCFLDIRSPGLGDTAMYLCATSTDTTGQDTGELFFGEGSRLTVL.

The chain joins TRBV27 to TRBJ1-5, with 7 bases aligning to TRBD1. The CDR3 is 16 amino acids. CDR1 and CDR2 (germline): MNHEY, SMNVEV (reference sequence). Trimming at V came to 4 bases and at J to 0 bases, leaving 6 bases not matched to a gene. The CDR3 coding sequence is TGTGCCAGCAGTTCCGCCGGGACAGCTAGCAATCAGCCCCAGCATTTT. Amino acids: CASSSAGTASNQPQHF.

The rearrangement links TRBV27 to TRBJ2-3; TRBD2 aligns across 10 bases. The V gene end was trimmed by 5 bases and the J gene end by 3 bases; junction bases not matched to a gene: 8. This CDR3 is built from 16 residues. Germline-derived CDR1 and CDR2 are MNHEY and SMNVEV (reference sequence). DNA for the CDR3: TGTGCCAGCAGTCCTCTGACTAGCGGGTTAACAGATACGCAGTATTTT. It specifies CASSPLTSGLTDTQYF.

The chain couples TRBV11-3 to TRBJ2-7; TRBD1 matches 9 bases. The V segment lost 11 bases and the J segment 4 bases; nucleotides outside the gene matches: 9. The CDR3 length is 13 residues. Per germline, CDR1 SGHNT and CDR2 YENEEA. The CDR3 spells CASNPGTGYEQYF. CDR3 nucleotides: TGTGCCTCGAATCCCGGGACAGGGTACGAGCAGTACTTC.

V and J are TRBV5-4 and TRBJ2-1; 13 bases line up with TRBD2. The V gene end was trimmed by 4 bases and the J gene end by 4 bases; junction bases not matched to a gene: 11. CDR3 length: 18 amino acids. CDR1 is SGHNT, CDR2 YYREEE, per germline (reference sequence). Here the CDR3 reads CASSRGTSGVGGYNEQFF. In nucleotides, the CDR3 is TGTGCCAGCAGCCGCGGGACTAGCGGGGTCGGTGGGTACAATGAGCAGTTCTTC. Full variable domain (rest looked up from reference TRBV5-4 and TRBJ2-1): ETGVTQSPTHLIKTRGQQVTLRCSSQSGHNTVSWYQQALGQGPQFIFQYYREEENGRGNFPPRFSGLQFPNYSSELNVNALELDDSALYLCASSRGTSGVGGYNEQFFGPGTRLTVL.

The chain combines TRBV19 with TRBJ1-5; D may be TRBD1 (5 bases). The CDR3 is made up of 15 amino acids. Germline values: CDR1 LNHDA, CDR2 SQIVND (reference sequence). The V end lost 1 base, the J end lost 4 bases, and 11 bases lay between the germline ends. CDR3 nucleotide sequence: TGTGCCAGTAGTATAGTCGGGGGAGGGAATCAGCCCCAGCATTTT. Translation gives CASSIVGGGNQPQHF.

This clone turned up a few times. The V call is TRBV5-1, the J call TRBJ2-1; 13 bases fit TRBD2. CDR1 is SGHRS, CDR2 YFSETQ, per germline. Unmatched junction bases numbered 9, after V lost 4 bases and J lost 8 bases. The CDR3 contains 16 residues. Written as DNA, the CDR3 is TGCGCCAGCAGCCCGGGGACTAGCGGGAATTTCGATGAGCAGTTCTTC. This encodes CASSPGTSGNFDEQFF.

This chain joins TRBV11-2 and TRBJ2-3; 9 bases agree with TRBD2. The ends lost 5 bases at V and 3 bases at J; junction bases unmatched: 9. Germline lookup yields CDR1 SGHAT and CDR2 FQNNGV. The CDR3 length is 16 residues. CDR3 in amino acids: CASSGGSSGKTDTQYF. The CDR3 DNA follows: TGTGCCAGCAGCGGTGGTTCTAGCGGGAAGACAGATACGCAGTATTTT.

This chain connects TRBV5-4 to TRBJ1-2; D perhaps matches TRBD1 (5 bases). In germline, CDR1 is SGHNT, CDR2 YYREEE (reference sequence). Trimming cost V 0 bases and J 4 bases, with 13 bases left between them. This CDR3 region has 15 residues. The DNA for the CDR3 is TGTGCCAGCAGCTTGGCACGGGGACTGGGCTATGGCTACACCTTC. Amino acids: CASSLARGLGYGYTF.

The chain joins TRBV29-1 to TRBJ2-1; 8 bases agree with TRBD1. Germline CDR1 is SQVTM and CDR2 is ANQGSEA. The junction had 11 bases not matched to a gene; V was cut back by 6 bases and J by 1 base. The CDR3 is 16 residues long. The CDR3 nucleotides are TGCAGCGTCTCTCAAGGACAGGGAGGATCCTACAATGAGCAGTTCTTC. It specifies CSVSQGQGGSYNEQFF.

J is TRBJ2-7 and V is TRBV6-6, with D possibly TRBD1 on 5 matching bases. The CDR3 is 11 residues long. Germline CDR1 MNHNY, CDR2 SVGAGI (reference sequence). V lost 5 bases and J 7 bases, leaving 9 bases between the germline ends. CDR3 sequence reads: CASSRSGEQYF. The CDR3 region has the DNA TGTGCCAGCAGTCGTTCAGGGGAGCAGTACTTC.

This clone was picked up one time. This chain links TRBV13 with TRBJ1-1; perhaps TRBD1 as D (6 bases). CDR1 PRHDT and CDR2 FYEKMQ come from the germline V gene (reference sequence). V gave up 5 bases and J gave up 10 bases, with 20 bases separating them. The CDR3 is made up of 14 amino acids. In DNA form, the CDR3 reads TGTGCCAGCAGCCCAGGACAGAGTCAATCTGGAGCTTTCTTT. Translation gives CASSPGQSQSGAFF. Variable domain in full (rest from reference TRBV13 and TRBJ1-1): AAGVIQSPRHLIKEKRETATLKCYPIPRHDTVYWYQQGPGQDPQFLISFYEKMQSDKGSIPDRFSAQQFSDYHSELNMSSLELGDSALYFCASSPGQSQSGAFFGQGTRLTVV.

The chain carries TRBV7-3 and TRBJ2-2; 10 nucleotides line up with TRBD2. Germline V gives CDR1 SGHTA, CDR2 FQGTGA. Unmatched junction bases numbered 6, after V lost 1 base and J lost 1 base. There are 18 residues in the CDR3. The CDR3 nucleotides read TGTGCCAGCAGCTTAAACCCCGGACTAGCGGTGAACACCGGGGAGCTGTTTTTT. It codes for CASSLNPGLAVNTGELFF.

This clone was observed once. The chain links TRBV28 to TRBJ2-7; a weak D match, TRBD2 (6 bases). Germline CDR1 MDHEN, CDR2 SYDVKM. Trimming took off 6 bases at V and 7 bases at J, with 16 bases between the two ends. The CDR3 extends over 13 amino acids. In DNA form, the CDR3 reads TGTGCCAGCAGGTCGGGACTCTGGGGAGAGCAGTACTTC. This codes for CASRSGLWGEQYF.

J is TRBJ2-5 and V is TRBV4-1; TRBD1 might be the D (5 bases). Germline CDR1 and CDR2: MGHRA and YSYEKL. The CDR3 totals 16 residues. The V end was cut by 1 base, the J end by 5 bases, with 17 bases between. CDR3 DNA: TGCGCCAGCAGCCAAGTTCAGGGATCGGTTTGGGAGACCCAGTACTTC. It is translated as CASSQVQGSVWETQYF.